The text below deals with one T cell receptor (beta chain). Its cognate antigen is unknown. Other nucleotide sequences from this sample produce the same CDR3. The data originate from a study of graft-versus-host responses after intestinal transplantation. Repertoires were generated with immunoSEQ multiplex PCR, while TCRdb's copy carries only in-frame clones and drops some. The sample contains some 130,000 clones, just over 90% of which appear only once. Trimming removed 0 bases from V and 4 bases from J; junction bases left unmatched: 1. Germline values: CDR1 KGHSH, CDR2 LQKENI. CDR3 length equals 15 residues.

The TCR comes from a human donor who received an intestinal transplant. The chain links TRBV18 to TRBJ2-5; 11 bases agree with TRBD1. This material consisted of unstimulated CD4+ T cells sorted from spleen or lymph node cells, taken before intestinal transplant. The CDR3 reads CASSPPGTGGETQYF. CDR3 nucleotides: TGTGCCAGCTCACCACCGGGGACAGGGGGAGAGACCCAGTACTTC.